This TCR beta chain was retrieved from a study of Ad26.COV2.S vaccination and SARS-CoV-2 variants. Turning to the study itself: Donor got 5x10^10 or 1x10^11 viral particles of Ad26.COV2.S.

TCRdb's copy holds only in-frame clones and misses some; the assay was immunoSEQ multiplex PCR. The sample includes fewer than 800,000 clones, roughly 90% of them seen just once. The V end lost 0 bases, the J end lost 3 bases, and 6 bases lay between the germline ends. The CDR3 has 13 amino acids. Germline V CDR1 and CDR2: SGHAT, FQNNGV. The treatment is: 15 to 20 received Ad26.COV2.S at low or high dose, single or two shots; roughly five received placebo; per-sample allocation not given. Samples analyzed were those drawn on day 63 after the first vaccine or placebo injection. This person who donated was an adult of 18-55 years in Boston.

This receptor was taken from a person between 18 and 65 years old who received the Ad26.COV2.S COVID-19 vaccine or a placebo. The V and J genes are TRBV11-2 and TRBJ2-7; D is undetermined. The specimen comprised peripheral blood, sampled in a trial of Ad26.COV2.S vaccine versus placebo. In nucleotides, the CDR3 is TGTGCCAGCAGCTTAGACCCTCTCTACGAGCAGTACTTC. Residues: CASSLDPLYEQYF.